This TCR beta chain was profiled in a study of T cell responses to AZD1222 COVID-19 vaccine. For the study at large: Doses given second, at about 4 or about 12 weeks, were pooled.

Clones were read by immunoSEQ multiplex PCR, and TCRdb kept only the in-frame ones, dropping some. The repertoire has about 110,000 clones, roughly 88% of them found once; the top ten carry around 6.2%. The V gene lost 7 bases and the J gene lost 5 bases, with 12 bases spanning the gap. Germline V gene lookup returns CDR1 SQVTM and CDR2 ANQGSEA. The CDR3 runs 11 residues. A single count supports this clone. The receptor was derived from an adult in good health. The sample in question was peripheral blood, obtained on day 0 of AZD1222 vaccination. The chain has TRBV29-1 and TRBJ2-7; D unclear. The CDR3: CSGAPRDEQYF. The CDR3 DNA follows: TGCAGCGGGGCTCCCCGGGACGAGCAGTACTTC.